This TCR beta chain was sequenced for a study of blood T cell repertoires in COVID-19. Overall study: There were acute and convalescent COVID-19 samples, and they came from the United States, Italy and Spain.

Original processing methods: Estimation of nucleated cell counts relied on the amplification of reference gene primers. TCRdb's table, derived via immunoSEQ multiplex PCR, lists solely in-frame clones and lacks some. D and trimming were read from the DNA, whereas the V and J calls and clone size are those reported in that table. The sample holds over 130,000 clones, roughly 84% seen once. Germline V lookup: CDR1 SGHRS, CDR2 YFSETQ. This CDR3 has 14 amino acids. Trimming took off 0 bases at V and 7 bases at J, with 13 bases between the two ends. V is TRBV5-1 and J is TRBJ1-2; TRBD1 might be the D (6 bases). This sequence was found in a human donor in a cohort sampled during active COVID-19. Specimen: peripheral blood. This CDR3 is CASSLEAQGSGYTF. CDR3 in DNA: TGCGCCAGCAGCTTGGAGGCGCAGGGGTCTGGCTACACCTTC. Variable domain in full (rest from reference TRBV5-1 and TRBJ1-2): KAGVTQTPRYLIKTRGQQVTLSCSPISGHRSVSWYQQTPGQGLQFLFEYFSETQRNKGNFPGRFSGRQFSNSRSEMNVSTLELGDSALYLCASSLEAQGSGYTFGSGTRLTVV.